This T cell receptor (beta chain) emerged from a study of beta chain features in type 1 diabetes. The CDR3 has 14 residues. Germline V lookup: CDR1 SGHRS, CDR2 YFSETQ. Trimming removed 0 bases at V and 5 bases at J, with 11 bases between. What was sequenced were expressed TCRB transcripts, since all of the isolated RNA had been reverse transcribed. Sequencing used immunoSEQ multiplex PCR; TCRdb keeps in-frame clones, though not all of them. There are about 340,000 clones in the sample; roughly 8.8% occur only once, and approximately 1% lies in the top ten. Study outcomes and limitations: The study found that naive, central memory and Treg TCRB repertoires appeared more similar in patients than in healthy donors. Shorter TCRB CDR3s, moderately but significantly so, marked every one of the four CD4+ subsets in Type 1 diabetes patients.

Donors underwent one heparinised blood draw, about 120 mL on average. Sorted cells reached over 95% purity in every population. Concerning this clone itself: Its antigen is as yet unknown.

The sequenced sample consisted of central memory CD4+ T cells from blood. This TCR was recovered from a man in his thirties or forties with type 1 diabetes. The chain combines TRBV5-1 with TRBJ1-2; D is unresolved. CDR3 bases: TGCGCCAGCAGCTTGGAGACGGGCCTATATGGCTACACCTTC. The encoded protein is CASSLETGLYGYTF.